The next 14 T cell receptor beta chains were all read from a single sample in a study of T cells in Graves' hyperthyroidism and ophthalmopathy. Amplified regions were TCR beta CDR3 sequences from RNA transcripts. Carried out on the TCR CDR3, a first-round RT-PCR used the HTBI primer set. Each CDR3 protein gets one entry after TCRdb re-called the multiplex PCR reads with MiXCR. The sample has some 420,000 distinct CDR3 sequences, around 15% seen once. The sample was blood. The receptor source for this set is a woman between 18 and 29 years old with Graves' hyperthyroidism.

This sequence joins TRBV19 and TRBJ2-2; tentatively, D is TRBD1 (6 bases). Germline CDR1 is LNHDA and CDR2 is SQIVND (reference sequence). This CDR3 region has 16 residues. Trimming removed 0 bases from V and 4 bases from J, with 12 bases in between. For the CDR3, the DNA is TGTGCCAGTAGTATAGATAGGGGGATAGGCACCGGGGAGCTGTTTTTT. It is translated as CASSIDRGIGTGELFF.

The sample holds a few counts of this clonotype. The missing conserved phenylalanine or tryptophan at the end of this CDR3 makes a read error likely. The V gene is TRBV5-1, the J gene TRBJ1-2, with D tentatively TRBD1 (6 bases). The V end lost 0 bases, the J end lost 3 bases, and 9 bases lay between the germline ends. Looked up from germline, CDR1 is SGHRS and CDR2 is YFSETQ. CDR3 length: 14 residues. The chain's CDR3 is CASSLEQGYYGYTS. CDR3 nucleotide sequence: TGCGCCAGCAGCTTGGAACAGGGCTACTATGGCTACACCTCC.

The table lists this clonotype with many counts. This chain connects TRBV20-1 to TRBJ2-7; TRBD2 matches at 7 bases. Looked up from germline, CDR1 is DFQATT and CDR2 is SNEGSKA (reference sequence). The CDR3 runs 14 residues. The trim removed 5 bases at V and 3 bases at J, leaving 10 bases unmatched. Here the CDR3 reads CSAPRGGLNYEQYF. As DNA, the CDR3 is TGCAGTGCTCCCCGGGGAGGGCTCAACTACGAGCAGTACTTC.

Many counts were recorded for this clonotype. The V gene is TRBV20-1, the J gene TRBJ2-1; D not certain. This CDR3 region has 13 residues. The V end lost 3 bases, the J end lost 5 bases, and 11 bases lay between the germline ends. Per the germline V gene, CDR1 is DFQATT and CDR2 is SNEGSKA (reference sequence). The CDR3 spells CSARLETHNEQFF. CDR3 sequence (DNA): TGCAGTGCTAGGCTAGAGACCCACAATGAGCAGTTCTTC.

This clonotype was seen more than once but under ten times. CDR3 sequence (DNA): TGTGCCAGCAGTGAGAGGGACAGGGGTGGCTATGGCTACACCTTC. Residues: CASSERDRGGYGYTF. The V and J genes are TRBV2 and TRBJ1-2; 10 bases line up with TRBD1. Germline V gene sequence: CDR1 SNHLY, CDR2 FYNNEI. This CDR3 has 15 residues. The ends lost 3 bases at V and 4 bases at J; junction bases unmatched: 5.

This clonotype was observed at least ten times. The chain links TRBV19 to TRBJ1-1, with TRBD1 as a possible D gene (6 bases). The germline CDR1 and CDR2 sequences are LNHDA and SQIVND (reference sequence). The CDR3 is made up of 13 amino acids. V was pared by 3 bases and J by 5 bases, with 10 bases between. The CDR3 here is CASSIGGATEAFF. CDR3 nucleotide sequence: TGTGCCAGTAGTATCGGGGGCGCGACTGAAGCTTTCTTT.

This chain uses TRBV4-2 with TRBJ2-1; 13 bases match TRBD2. The V gene's germline CDR1 is LGHNA and CDR2 YNFKEQ. V lost 2 bases to trimming and J lost 10 bases; unmatched junction nucleotides: 8. The CDR3 runs 16 residues. The CDR3 region is CASSQLGLAGEEEQFF. The CDR3 DNA sequence: TGTGCCAGCAGCCAACTAGGACTAGCGGGAGAAGAAGAGCAGTTCTTC.

The sample holds many counts of this clonotype. CDR3 residues: CSASISSAGVRYEQYF. For the CDR3, the DNA is TGCAGTGCTAGCATTTCTTCAGCGGGAGTGCGGTACGAGCAGTACTTC. The chain joins TRBV20-1 to TRBJ2-7; 8 bases agree with TRBD2. The V gene end was trimmed by 3 bases and the J gene end by 4 bases; junction bases not matched to a gene: 14. Germline V lookup: CDR1 DFQATT, CDR2 SNEGSKA (reference sequence). The CDR3 is 16 residues long.

This clonotype occurred a few times. The rearrangement links TRBV5-1 to TRBJ2-7; TRBD2 aligns across 9 bases. The CDR3 consists of 17 residues. The trim removed 0 bases at V and 1 base at J, leaving 8 bases unmatched. Germline V gene sequence: CDR1 SGHRS, CDR2 YFSETQ. This CDR3 reads CASSLGPTSGFSYEQYF. The CDR3 DNA is TGCGCCAGCAGCTTGGGTCCGACTAGCGGATTTTCCTACGAGCAGTACTTC.

Only a few counts were recorded for this clonotype. CDR3 amino acids: CASSVTLAGATGELFF. In DNA form, the CDR3 reads TGTGCCAGCAGCGTGACACTAGCGGGAGCTACCGGGGAGCTGTTTTTT. J is TRBJ2-2 and V is TRBV9; TRBD2 matches 11 bases. Germline V gives CDR1 SGDLS, CDR2 YYNGEE. The CDR3 has 16 residues. V was pared by 2 bases and J by 5 bases, with 5 bases of the junction left unmatched.

The chain couples TRBV11-2 to TRBJ2-7; 10 bases agree with TRBD1. The V and J ends lost 5 bases and 4 bases, in that order; junction bases with no gene match: 5. The CDR3 is made up of 14 amino acids. Germline CDR1 reads SGHAT; CDR2 reads FQNNGV. The CDR3 nucleotides read TGTGCCAGCAGCCGACAGGGGGCCGAATACGAGCAGTACTTC. This translates into CASSRQGAEYEQYF.

V and J are TRBV15 and TRBJ1-5, with TRBD1 matching over 7 bases. Trimming cost V 3 bases and J 3 bases; bases outside gene matches: 11. The CDR3 is 17 residues long. Germline V gene data show CDR1 as LNHNV and CDR2 as YYDKDF (reference sequence). CDR3 DNA: TGTGCCACCAGCAGTGAATCCGGGACAGAGTACAATCAGCCCCAGCATTTT. It translates to CATSSESGTEYNQPQHF. Using reference TRBV15 and TRBJ1-5 for the parts outside the CDR3, the full variable domain is DAMVIQNPRYQVTQFGKPVTLSCSQTLNHNVMYWYQQKSSQAPKLLFHYYDKDFNNEADTPDNFQSRRPNTSFCFLDIRSPGLGDTAMYLCATSSESGTEYNQPQHFGDGTRLSIL.

V is TRBV4-2 and J is TRBJ2-3, with 10 bases identical to TRBD2. The CDR3 runs 21 residues. Germline V CDR1 and CDR2: LGHNA, YNFKEQ. V lost 4 bases, J lost 2 bases, and 21 bases stayed unmatched. CDR3 DNA: TGTGCCAGCAGCCGCATGCATAGGAGCGGGAGGGGCTGGGAGACCACAGATACGCAGTATTTT. Translation: CASSRMHRSGRGWETTDTQYF.

This clonotype was counted once. This chain connects TRBV30 to TRBJ2-3; D is perhaps TRBD2 (7 bases). Trimming took off 4 bases at V and 2 bases at J, with 16 bases between the two ends. This CDR3 is built from 15 residues. Germline CDR1 reads GTSNPN; CDR2 reads SVGIG (reference sequence). CDR3 in amino acids: CAWTQGGGNTDTQYF. The DNA for the CDR3 is TGTGCCTGGACCCAAGGGGGGGGAAACACAGATACGCAGTATTTT. Looking up the rest from reference TRBV30 and TRBJ2-3 gives the full variable domain: SQTIHQWPATLVQPVGSPLSLECTVEGTSNPNLYWYRQAAGRGLQLLFYSVGIGQISSEVPQNLSASRPQDRQFILSSKKLLLSDSGFYLCAWTQGGGNTDTQYFGPGTRLTVL.